This T cell receptor beta chain appears in the sequencing data of a study of T cells after yellow fever vaccination. As for the study in general: Fractions of low cell number were prepared using SMART-Seq v4 Ultra Low Input. Study-wide results and limits: Post-booster repertoires contained most primary-vaccination clones again (roughly 96% CD4, about 88% CD8). Though it reached lower strength, the secondary response hit its peak faster, day 5 versus 15.

Many counts were recorded for this clonotype. Its matching antigen is unknown. V shed 4 bases and J 5 bases; nucleotides not matched to a gene: 10. This CDR3 is built from 15 residues. Germline values: CDR1 MNHEY, CDR2 SVGEGT. A single record per CDR3 protein comes from TCRdb applying MiXCR to the 5' RACE reads. The sample lists tens of thousands of distinct CDR3 sequences, roughly 7% seen once, with approximately 29% in the top ten. This receptor was taken from a man younger than 35 who received the YFV17D yellow fever vaccine. This chain links TRBV6-2 or TRBV6-3 with TRBJ2-5; the match to TRBD2 covers 7 bases. Material: CD8+ T cells sorted from PBMCs, obtained 10 to 11 days after the first yellow fever vaccination. CDR3 amino acids: CASSSLRTSAETQYF. In DNA form, the CDR3 reads TGTGCCAGCAGTTCCCTCCGAACTAGCGCGGAGACCCAGTACTTC.